The rows below give T cell receptor beta chains drawn from one sample of a study of blood T cell repertoires in COVID-19. TCRdb's table, derived via immunoSEQ multiplex PCR, lists solely in-frame clones and lacks some. Of under 150,000 clones listed, approximately 84% are singletons. The sample comprised peripheral blood. Receptor source: a man between 40 and 49 years old with acute or convalescent COVID-19. CDR3s include the opening cysteine and the closing phenylalanine or tryptophan. Each record gives: D gene, V gene, CDR3 length, clone size, J gene, CDR3 protein, CDR3 DNA. A D gene is named only where the DNA matches it firmly. Size is omitted from some rows. Given values are once, few, many or a class for expanded clones.

TRBD2	TRBV19	17	-	TRBJ2-3	CASASPGTSGGIDTQYF	TGTGCCAGTGCCTCTCCCGGGACTAGCGGGGGTATAGATACGCAGTATTTT
-	TRBV19	15	-	TRBJ1-6	CASSIGAGDYSPLHF	TGTGCCAGTAGTATAGGCGCAGGGGATTATTCACCCCTCCACTTT
-	TRBV6-5	16	-	TRBJ1-1	CASSYSINSLNTEAFF	TGTGCCAGCAGTTACTCCATAAACTCCCTGAACACTGAAGCTTTCTTT
TRBD1	TRBV6-4	14	-	TRBJ1-2	CASSATPGQGGYTF	TGTGCCAGCAGTGCTACACCCGGACAGGGTGGCTACACCTTC
TRBD2	TRBV5-1	17	once	TRBJ2-3	CASTPLGAGGLLDTQYF	TGCGCCAGCACCCCCCTCGGGGCGGGGGGCCTATTAGATACGCAGTATTTT
-	TRBV12-5	17	few	TRBJ2-5	CASGFITGKGYQETQYF	TGTGCTAGTGGTTTTATAACAGGGAAAGGGTACCAAGAGACCCAGTACTTC
TRBD2	TRBV4-1	15	-	TRBJ2-1	CASSQERGGLNEQFF	TGCGCCAGCAGCCAAGAGCGGGGGGGCCTCAATGAGCAGTTCTTC
TRBD1	TRBV7-2	14	-	TRBJ1-1	CASSRQGVGTEAFF	TGTGCCAGCAGCAGGCAGGGGGTGGGCACTGAAGCTTTCTTT
TRBD1	TRBV4-2	16	-	TRBJ1-2	CASSQAPGQGDYGYTF	TGTGCCAGCAGCCAAGCCCCAGGACAGGGAGATTATGGCTACACCTTC
-	TRBV5-4	12	-	TRBJ2-4	CASSLDGYIQYF	TGTGCCAGCAGCTTGGACGGGTACATTCAGTACTTC
TRBD1	TRBV7-9	14	-	TRBJ1-5	CASSQGQGRQPQHF	TGTGCCAGCAGCCAAGGACAGGGGCGTCAGCCCCAGCATTTT
TRBD1	TRBV5-1	14	-	TRBJ1-2	CASGIPGGTYGYTF	TGCGCCAGCGGCATCCCAGGGGGCACCTATGGCTACACCTTC
-	TRBV27	16	once	TRBJ1-1	CASSLSGGDGSTEAFF	TGTGCCAGCAGTTTATCCGGCGGGGATGGGTCCACTGAAGCTTTCTTT
-	TRBV19	14	-	TRBJ1-4	CASSPRGSGEKLFF	TGTGCCAGTAGTCCCAGGGGATCGGGTGAAAAACTGTTTTTT
TRBD1	TRBV18	15	-	TRBJ2-1	CASSPQQGADNEQFF	TGTGCCAGCTCACCCCAACAGGGGGCGGATAATGAGCAGTTCTTC
TRBD2	TRBV13	15	-	TRBJ2-3	CASSLTSGGRDTQYF	TGTGCCAGCAGCTTGACTAGCGGGGGAAGAGATACGCAGTATTTT